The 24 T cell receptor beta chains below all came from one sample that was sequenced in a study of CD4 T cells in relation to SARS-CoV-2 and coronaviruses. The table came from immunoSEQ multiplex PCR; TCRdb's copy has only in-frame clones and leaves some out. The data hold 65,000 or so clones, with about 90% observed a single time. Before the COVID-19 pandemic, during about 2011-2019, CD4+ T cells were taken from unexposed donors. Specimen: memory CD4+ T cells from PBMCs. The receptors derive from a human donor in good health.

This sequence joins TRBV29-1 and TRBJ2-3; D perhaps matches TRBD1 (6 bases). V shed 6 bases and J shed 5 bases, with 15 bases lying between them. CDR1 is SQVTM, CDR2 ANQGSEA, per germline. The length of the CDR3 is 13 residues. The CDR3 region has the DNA TGCAGCGTGAGTGGACAGACCTTAGATACGCAGTATTTT. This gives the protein CSVSGQTLDTQYF.

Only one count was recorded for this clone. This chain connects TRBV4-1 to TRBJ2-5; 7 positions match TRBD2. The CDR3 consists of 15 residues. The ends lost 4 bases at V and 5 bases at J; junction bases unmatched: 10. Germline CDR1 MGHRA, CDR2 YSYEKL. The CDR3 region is CASSRLPGGPETQYF. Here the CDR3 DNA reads TGCGCCAGCAGCCGTCTCCCGGGGGGTCCGGAGACCCAGTACTTC.

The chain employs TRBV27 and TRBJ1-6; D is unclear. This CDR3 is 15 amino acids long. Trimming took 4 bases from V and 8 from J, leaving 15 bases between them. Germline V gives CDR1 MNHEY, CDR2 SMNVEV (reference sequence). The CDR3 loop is CASSSLLSGDSPLHF. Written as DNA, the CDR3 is TGTGCCAGCAGTTCTTTGCTTAGTGGGGATTCACCCCTCCACTTT.

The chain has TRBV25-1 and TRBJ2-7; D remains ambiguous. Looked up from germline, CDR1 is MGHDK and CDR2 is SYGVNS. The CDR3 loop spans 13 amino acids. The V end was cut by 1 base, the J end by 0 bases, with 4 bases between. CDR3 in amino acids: CASSELSSYEQYF. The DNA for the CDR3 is TGTGCCAGCAGTGAATTATCCTCCTACGAGCAGTACTTC.

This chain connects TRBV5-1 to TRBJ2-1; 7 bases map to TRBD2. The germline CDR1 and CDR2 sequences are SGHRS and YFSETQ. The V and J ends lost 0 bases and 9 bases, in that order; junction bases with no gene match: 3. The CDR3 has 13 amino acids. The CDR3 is CASSLAPGGEQFF. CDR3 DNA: TGCGCCAGCAGCTTGGCCCCGGGGGGTGAGCAGTTCTTC.

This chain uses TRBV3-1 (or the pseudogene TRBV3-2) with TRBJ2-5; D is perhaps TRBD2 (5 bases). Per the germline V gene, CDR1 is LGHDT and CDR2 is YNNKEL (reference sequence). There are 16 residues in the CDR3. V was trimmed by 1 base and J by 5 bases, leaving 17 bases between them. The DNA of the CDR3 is TGTGCCAGCAGCCAAGTTGCTGGTCGAGGGAAGGAGACCCAGTACTTC. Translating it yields CASSQVAGRGKETQYF.

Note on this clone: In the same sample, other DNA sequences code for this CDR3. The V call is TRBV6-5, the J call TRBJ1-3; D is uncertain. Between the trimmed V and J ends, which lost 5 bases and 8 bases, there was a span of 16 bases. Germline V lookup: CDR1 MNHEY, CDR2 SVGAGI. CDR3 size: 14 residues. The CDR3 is CASSLGPVVDTIYF. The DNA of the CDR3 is TGTGCCAGCAGTCTGGGCCCAGTGGTGGACACCATATATTTT.

CDR3 nucleotides: TGCGCCAGCAGCCCATTACAGGGATCCGACGAGCAGTACTTC. Translation gives CASSPLQGSDEQYF. The genes are TRBV5-1 and TRBJ2-7, with D possibly matching TRBD1 (6 bases). The CDR3 extends over 14 amino acids. Germline CDR1 reads SGHRS; CDR2 reads YFSETQ. Trimming removed 4 bases at V and 5 bases at J, with 16 bases between.

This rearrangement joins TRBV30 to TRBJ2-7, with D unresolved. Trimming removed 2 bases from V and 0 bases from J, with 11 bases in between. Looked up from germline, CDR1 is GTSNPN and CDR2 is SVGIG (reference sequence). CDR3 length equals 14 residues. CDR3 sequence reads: CAWSLGSTSYEQYF. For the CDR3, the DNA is TGTGCCTGGAGTTTGGGGTCTACCTCCTACGAGCAGTACTTC.

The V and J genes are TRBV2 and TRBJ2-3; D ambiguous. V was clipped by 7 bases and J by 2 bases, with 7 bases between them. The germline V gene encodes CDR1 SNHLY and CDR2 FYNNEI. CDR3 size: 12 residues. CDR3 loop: CASTLATDTQYF. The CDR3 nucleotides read TGTGCCAGCACCCTCGCCACAGATACGCAGTATTTT.

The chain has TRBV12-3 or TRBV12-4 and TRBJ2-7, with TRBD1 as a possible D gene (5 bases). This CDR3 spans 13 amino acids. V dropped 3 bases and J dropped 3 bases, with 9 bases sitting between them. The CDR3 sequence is CASSFQGLYEQYF. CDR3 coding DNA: TGTGCCAGCAGTTTTCAGGGCCTCTACGAGCAGTACTTC.

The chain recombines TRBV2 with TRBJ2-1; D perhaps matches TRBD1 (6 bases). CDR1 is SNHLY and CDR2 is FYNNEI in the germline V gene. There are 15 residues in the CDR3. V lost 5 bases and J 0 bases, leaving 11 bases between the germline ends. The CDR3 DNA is TGTGCCAGCAGTCAGGGGACGAGCTCCTACAATGAGCAGTTCTTC. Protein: CASSQGTSSYNEQFF.

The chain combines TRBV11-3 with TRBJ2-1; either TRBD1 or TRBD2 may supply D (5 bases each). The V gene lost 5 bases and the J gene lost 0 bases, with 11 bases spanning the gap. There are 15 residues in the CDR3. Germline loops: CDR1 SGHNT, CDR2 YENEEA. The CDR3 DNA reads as TGTGCCAGCAGCATCGGGGCTAGCTCCTACAATGAGCAGTTCTTC. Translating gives CASSIGASSYNEQFF.

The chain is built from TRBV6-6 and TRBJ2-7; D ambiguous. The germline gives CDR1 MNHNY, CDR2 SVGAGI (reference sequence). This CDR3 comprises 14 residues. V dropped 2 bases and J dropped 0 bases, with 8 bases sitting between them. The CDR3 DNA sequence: TGTGCCAGCAGTTACGAGCCTAGCTCCTACGAGCAGTACTTC. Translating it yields CASSYEPSSYEQYF.

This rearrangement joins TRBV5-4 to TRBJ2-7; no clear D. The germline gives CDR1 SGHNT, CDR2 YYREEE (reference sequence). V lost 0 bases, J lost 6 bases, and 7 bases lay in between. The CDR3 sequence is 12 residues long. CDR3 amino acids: CASSLGSSEQYF. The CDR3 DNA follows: TGTGCCAGCAGCTTGGGGTCATCCGAGCAGTACTTC. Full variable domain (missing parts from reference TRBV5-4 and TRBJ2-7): ETGVTQSPTHLIKTRGQQVTLRCSSQSGHNTVSWYQQALGQGPQFIFQYYREEENGRGNFPPRFSGLQFPNYSSELNVNALELDDSALYLCASSLGSSEQYFGPGTRLTVT.

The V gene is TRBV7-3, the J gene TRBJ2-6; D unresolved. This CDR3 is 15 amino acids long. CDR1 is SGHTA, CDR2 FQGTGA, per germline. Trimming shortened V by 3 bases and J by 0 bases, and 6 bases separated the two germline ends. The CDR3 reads CASSFQFSGANVLTF. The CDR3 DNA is TGTGCCAGCAGCTTTCAGTTCTCTGGGGCCAACGTCCTGACTTTC.

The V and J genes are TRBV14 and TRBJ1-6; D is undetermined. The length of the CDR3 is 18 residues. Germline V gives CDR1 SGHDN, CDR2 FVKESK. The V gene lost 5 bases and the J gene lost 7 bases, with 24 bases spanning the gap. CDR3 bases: TGTGCCAGCAGCTCCCTTACGGGAGGAACCTTCGCCAATTCACCCCTCCACTTT. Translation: CASSSLTGGTFANSPLHF.

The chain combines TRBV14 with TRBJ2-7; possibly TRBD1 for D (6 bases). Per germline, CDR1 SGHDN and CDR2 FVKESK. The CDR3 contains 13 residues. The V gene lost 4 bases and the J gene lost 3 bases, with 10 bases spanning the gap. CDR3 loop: CASSLGQSYEQYF. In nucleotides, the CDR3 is TGTGCCAGCAGCCTTGGACAGAGCTACGAGCAGTACTTC. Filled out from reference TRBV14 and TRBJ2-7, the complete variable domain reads EAGVTQFPSHSVIEKGQTVTLRCDPISGHDNLYWYRRVMGKEIKFLLHFVKESKQDESGMPNNRFLAERTGGTYSTLKVQPAELEDSGVYFCASSLGQSYEQYFGPGTRLTVT.

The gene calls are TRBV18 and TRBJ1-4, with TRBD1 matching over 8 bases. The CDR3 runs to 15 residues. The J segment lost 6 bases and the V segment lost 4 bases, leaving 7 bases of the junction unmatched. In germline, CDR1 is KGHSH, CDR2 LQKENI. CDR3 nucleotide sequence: TGTGCCAGCTCACTTGGACAGGGTAGGGATGAAAAACTGTTTTTT. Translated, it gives CASSLGQGRDEKLFF.

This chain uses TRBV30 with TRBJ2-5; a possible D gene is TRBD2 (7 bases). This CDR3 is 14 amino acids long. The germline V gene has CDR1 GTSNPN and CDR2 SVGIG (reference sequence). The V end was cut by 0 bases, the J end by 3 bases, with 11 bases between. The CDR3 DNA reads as TGTGCCTGGAGTGTCGGGGGGCTGGAAGAGACCCAGTACTTC. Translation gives CAWSVGGLEETQYF. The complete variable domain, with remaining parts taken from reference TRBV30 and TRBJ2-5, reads SQTIHQWPATLVQPVGSPLSLECTVEGTSNPNLYWYRQAAGRGLQLLFYSVGIGQISSEVPQNLSASRPQDRQFILSSKKLLLSDSGFYLCAWSVGGLEETQYFGPGTRLLVL.

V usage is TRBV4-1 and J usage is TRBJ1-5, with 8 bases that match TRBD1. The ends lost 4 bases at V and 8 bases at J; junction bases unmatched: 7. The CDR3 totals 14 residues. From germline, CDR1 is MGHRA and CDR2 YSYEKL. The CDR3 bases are TGCGCCAGCAGCCCGACAGGGGTTCGGGAGCCCCAGCATTTT. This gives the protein CASSPTGVREPQHF.

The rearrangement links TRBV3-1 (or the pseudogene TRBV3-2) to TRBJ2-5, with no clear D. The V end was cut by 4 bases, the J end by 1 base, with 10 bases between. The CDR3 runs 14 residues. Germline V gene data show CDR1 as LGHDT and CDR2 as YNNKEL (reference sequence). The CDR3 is CASSLGHFQETQYF. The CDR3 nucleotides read TGTGCCAGCAGCCTCGGCCACTTCCAAGAGACCCAGTACTTC.

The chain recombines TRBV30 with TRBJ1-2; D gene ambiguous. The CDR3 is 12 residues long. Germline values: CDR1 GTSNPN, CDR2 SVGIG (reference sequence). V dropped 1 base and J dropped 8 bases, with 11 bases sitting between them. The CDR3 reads CAWSDQEWGYTF. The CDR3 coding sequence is TGTGCCTGGAGTGACCAGGAGTGGGGCTACACCTTC.

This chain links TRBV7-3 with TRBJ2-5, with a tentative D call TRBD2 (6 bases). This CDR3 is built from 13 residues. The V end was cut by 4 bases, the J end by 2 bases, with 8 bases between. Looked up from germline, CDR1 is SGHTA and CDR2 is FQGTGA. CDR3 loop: CASSSGLQETQYF. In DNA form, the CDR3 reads TGTGCCAGCAGCTCGGGACTGCAAGAGACCCAGTACTTC.